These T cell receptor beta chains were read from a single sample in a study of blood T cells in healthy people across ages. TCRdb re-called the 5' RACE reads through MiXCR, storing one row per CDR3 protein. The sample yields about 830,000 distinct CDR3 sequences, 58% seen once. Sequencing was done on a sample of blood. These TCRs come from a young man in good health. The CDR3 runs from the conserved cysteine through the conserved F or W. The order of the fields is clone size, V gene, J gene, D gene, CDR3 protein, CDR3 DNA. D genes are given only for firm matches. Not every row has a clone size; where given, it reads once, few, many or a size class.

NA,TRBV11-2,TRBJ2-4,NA,CASSLVGGSGAGQYF,TGTGCCAGCAGCTTAGTAGGGGGATCTGGGGCTGGGCAGTACTTC
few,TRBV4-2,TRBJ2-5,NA,CASSQDYGEETQYF,TGTGCCAGCAGCCAAGATTACGGTGAAGAGACCCAGTACTTC
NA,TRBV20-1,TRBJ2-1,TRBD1,CSVLAWQGADERFF,TGCAGTGTTCTAGCTTGGCAGGGGGCCGATGAGCGGTTCTTC
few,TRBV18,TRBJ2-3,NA,CASSRSHLTDTQYF,TGTGCCAGCTCACGGAGTCACCTCACAGATACGCAGTATTTT
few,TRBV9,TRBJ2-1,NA,CASSAPRNEQFF,TGCGCCAGCAGCGCTCCACGCAATGAGCAGTTCTTC
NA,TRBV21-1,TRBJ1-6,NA,CASSLITGCSSYNSPLHF,TGTGCCAGCAGCCTTATAACAGGTTGCAGCTCCTATAATTCACCCCTCCACTTT
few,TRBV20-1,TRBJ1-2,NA,CSARAGSNYGYTF,TGCAGTGCCCGCGCTGGTTCAAACTATGGCTACACCTTC
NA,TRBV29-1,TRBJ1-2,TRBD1,CSGGQGNGYTF,TGCAGCGGGGGACAGGGGAATGGCTACACCTTC
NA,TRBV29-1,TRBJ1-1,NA,CSVEPDSPRSFF,TGCAGCGTTGAACCGGACTCCCCCAGATCTTTCTTT
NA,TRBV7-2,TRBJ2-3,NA,CASSLGAGGWDTQYF,TGTGCCAGCAGCTTAGGGGCAGGGGGGTGGGATACGCAGTATTTT
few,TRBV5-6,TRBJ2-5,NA,CASSLGDVRETQYF,TGTGCCAGCAGCTTGGGGGACGTAAGGGAGACCCAGTACTTC
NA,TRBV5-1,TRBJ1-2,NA,CASSFGGMEAHGYTF,TGCGCCAGCAGCTTTGGAGGGATGGAGGCCCATGGCTACACCTTC
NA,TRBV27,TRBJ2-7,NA,CASSGLSSYNEQYF,TGTGCCAGCAGTGGGCTAAGCTCCTACAATGAGCAGTACTTC
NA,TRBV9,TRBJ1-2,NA,CASSVGAGITDGYTF,TGTGCCAGCAGCGTAGGGGCAGGCATCACCGATGGCTACACCTTC
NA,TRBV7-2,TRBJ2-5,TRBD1,CASSLRGQRIETQYF,TGTGCCAGCAGCTTAAGGGGACAGAGGATCGAGACCCAGTACTTC
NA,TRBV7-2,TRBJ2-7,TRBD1,CASSLPGGVLYEQYF,TGTGCCAGCAGCTTACCAGGGGGCGTTCTCTACGAGCAGTACTTC
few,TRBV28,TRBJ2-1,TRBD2,CASNGGRVGEQFF,TGTGCCAGCAATGGCGGGAGGGTAGGTGAGCAGTTCTTC
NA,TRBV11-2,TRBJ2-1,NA,CASSLGGALQFF,TGTGCCAGCAGCTTAGGAGGGGCATTGCAGTTCTTC
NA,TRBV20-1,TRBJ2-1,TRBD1,CSAAGGGQGAFEQFF,TGCAGTGCTGCCGGCGGGGGACAGGGGGCTTTTGAGCAGTTCTTC
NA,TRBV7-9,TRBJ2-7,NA,CASSLGSFNSYEQYF,TGTGCCAGCAGCTTAGGCTCATTTAACTCCTACGAGCAGTACTTC
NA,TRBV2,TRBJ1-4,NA,CASSEGGGTTLFF,TGTGCCAGCAGTGAAGGGGGCGGGACTACACTGTTTTTT
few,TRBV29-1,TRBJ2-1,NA,CSFRSRREQFF,TGCAGCTTTCGTAGCCGCAGGGAGCAGTTCTTC